This record covers a single T cell receptor beta chain. The data stem from a study of radiotherapy plus CTLA-4 blockade in lung cancer. Clones were read by immunoSEQ multiplex PCR, and TCRdb kept only the in-frame ones, dropping some. The table has about 32,000 clones, approximately 70% seen once. With 3 bases removed from V and 5 bases from J, the gap between germline ends came to 14 bases. The CDR3 has 14 residues. Germline V lookup: CDR1 SNHLY, CDR2 FYNNEI. The chain couples TRBV2 to TRBJ2-7, with D unresolved. The sequences come from peripheral blood, collected from a patient treated with radiotherapy plus ipilimumab. The receptor comes from a human donor with non-small cell lung cancer who had stable disease on radiotherapy plus ipilimumab. CDR3 sequence reads: CASSEGKNPNEQYF. The DNA of the CDR3 is TGTGCCAGCAGTGAGGGGAAAAACCCCAACGAGCAGTACTTC.